Presented here are 9 T cell receptor beta chains from one specimen sequenced in a study of glioma-infiltrating T cells after dendritic cell vaccination. Data came from immunoSEQ multiplex PCR; TCRdb stores just in-frame clones and leaves some out. This table has approximately 50,000 clones, about nine tenths appearing once. Regarding time point: after dendritic cell vaccination, including at tumor progression/relapse. The specimen comprised blood, sampled after dendritic cell vaccination. The origin of the receptors is a human donor with glioblastoma.

The chain employs TRBV28 and TRBJ2-2; unclear D gene. The germline V and J ends were trimmed by 7 bases and 3 bases, with 3 bases remaining between them. The CDR3 length is 11 residues. Germline values: CDR1 MDHEN, CDR2 SYDVKM. CDR3 residues: CASTDTGELFF. CDR3 sequence (DNA): TGTGCCAGCACTGACACCGGGGAGCTGTTTTTT.

V gene TRBV19 combines with J gene TRBJ2-3, with D unresolved. This CDR3 has 15 amino acids. Germline assignment: CDR1 LNHDA and CDR2 SQIVND (reference sequence). V lost 5 bases and J lost 0, with 12 bases in between. This chain's CDR3 is CASSVFGQSTDTQYF. CDR3 DNA: TGTGCCAGTAGTGTCTTTGGGCAAAGCACAGATACGCAGTATTTT.

Worth noting for this clone: The same CDR3 also results from other DNA sequences found in this sample. This chain connects TRBV6-5 to TRBJ2-1; perhaps TRBD2 as D (7 bases). CDR1 and CDR2 from the germline V gene are MNHEY and SVGAGI. The CDR3 consists of 15 residues. V shed 3 bases and J shed 8 bases, with 17 bases lying between them. In DNA, the CDR3 is TGTGCCAGCAGTTATGGGGGAGGGGCAGGGGATGAGCAGTTCTTC. Protein: CASSYGGGAGDEQFF.

The chain recombines TRBV5-1 with TRBJ1-2, with 10 nucleotides matching TRBD1. Unmatched junction bases numbered 9, after V lost 0 bases and J lost 13 bases. CDR3 length equals 14 residues. Germline values: CDR1 SGHRS, CDR2 YFSETQ. The CDR3 loop is CASSLGQGARVSTF. The CDR3 bases are TGCGCCAGCAGCTTGGGACAGGGGGCGCGGGTCTCCACCTTC.

The genes are TRBV5-1 and TRBJ1-3; 9 nucleotides line up with TRBD1. The V segment lost 4 bases and the J segment 1 base; nucleotides outside the gene matches: 6. CDR3 size: 16 residues. The germline CDR1 and CDR2 sequences are SGHRS and YFSETQ. In DNA form, the CDR3 reads TGCGCCAGCAGCCCTTCGGGGACAGGGTCTGGAAACACCATATATTTT. This sequence encodes CASSPSGTGSGNTIYF. Looking up the rest from reference TRBV5-1 and TRBJ1-3 gives the full variable domain: KAGVTQTPRYLIKTRGQQVTLSCSPISGHRSVSWYQQTPGQGLQFLFEYFSETQRNKGNFPGRFSGRQFSNSRSEMNVSTLELGDSALYLCASSPSGTGSGNTIYFGEGSWLTVV.

This sequence joins TRBV7-2 and TRBJ2-1; D remains ambiguous. Germline V gives CDR1 SGHTA, CDR2 FQGNSA. Between the trimmed V and J ends, which lost 1 base and 4 bases, there was a span of 11 bases. The CDR3 is 15 residues long. In DNA form, the CDR3 reads TGTGCCAGCAGCTTAGTAAGTGGCCCTTACAATGAGCAGTTCTTC. Translation gives CASSLVSGPYNEQFF.

The genes are TRBV7-9 and TRBJ1-1; TRBD1 matches at 7 bases. Per the germline V gene, CDR1 is SEHNR and CDR2 is FQNEAQ (reference sequence). V shed 5 bases and J 8 bases; nucleotides not matched to a gene: 8. The CDR3 consists of 13 residues. The CDR3 sequence is CASSDRTGGEAFF. As DNA, the CDR3 is TGTGCCAGCAGCGACCGGACAGGAGGGGAAGCTTTCTTT.

This sequence joins TRBV6-6 and TRBJ2-4; 8 bases line up with TRBD1. CDR1 is MNHNY, CDR2 SVGAGI, per germline (reference sequence). V shed 6 bases, J shed 3 bases, and the junction held 4 bases outside the gene matches. This CDR3 spans 14 amino acids. Here the CDR3 DNA reads TGTGCCAGCAGGCGCGGACAGGGCAAAAACATTCAGTACTTC. Amino acid sequence: CASRRGQGKNIQYF.

This clone was found a few times. The chain uses TRBV6-6 and TRBJ1-1; no definite D call. Germline CDR1 MNHNY, CDR2 SVGAGI (reference sequence). V was trimmed by 7 bases and J by 4 bases, leaving 16 bases between them. The CDR3 totals 14 residues. For the CDR3, the DNA is TGTGCCAGCACCGCCGGGCCTCGGGGCACTGAAGCTTTCTTT. This gives the protein CASTAGPRGTEAFF.